This T cell receptor (beta chain) was found in a study of cytomegalovirus exposure and HLA in healthy donors. Study outcomes and limitations: The authors listed roughly 150 TCR beta chains as cytomegalovirus-associated.

CDR1 is MNHEY and CDR2 is SMNVEV in the germline V gene (reference sequence). The length of the CDR3 is 15 residues. V lost 4 bases and J 3 bases, leaving 15 bases between the germline ends. In the PCR, 60 Vbeta and 13 Jbeta primers were used. Per the study methods: An analysis performed later counted about 80 million unique TCR beta chains (roughly 11 million of them shared). Data came from immunoSEQ multiplex PCR; TCRdb stores just in-frame clones and leaves some out. Clone size and the V and J calls come from that table; the DNA yielded D and trimming. The sample includes roughly 150,000 clones, over 60% of them seen just once. In the case of this clone: Its antigen remains unidentified.

Material: PBMCs. This chain joins TRBV27 and TRBJ2-5; D perhaps matches TRBD1 (7 bases). The origin of this receptor is a male donor in good health and CMV-seronegative. The CDR3 DNA sequence: TGTGCCAGCAGTTCTCCAGGGGGGTCGAAAGAGACCCAGTACTTC. It specifies CASSSPGGSKETQYF.